These 12 T cell receptor beta chains were all obtained from the same sample, sequenced in a study of PD-1 blockade in classical Hodgkin lymphoma. The table came from immunoSEQ multiplex PCR; TCRdb's copy has only in-frame clones and leaves some out. The sample yields some 96,000 clones, approximately 92% seen once. The patients all showed relapse after autologous stem cell transplantation, while their brentuximab vedotin exposure varied. Material: peripheral blood mononuclear cells (PBMCs), obtained at baseline. These receptors were obtained from a human donor with classical Hodgkin lymphoma.

The J gene is TRBJ2-7, the V gene TRBV11-2, with D perhaps matching TRBD1 or TRBD2 (6 bases each). V lost 4 bases, J lost 9 bases, and 19 bases lay in between. The CDR3 spans 14 residues. CDR1 and CDR2 from the germline V gene are SGHAT and FQNNGV. The CDR3 loop is CASSSLVGGYLQYF. The CDR3 DNA sequence: TGTGCCAGCAGCTCCCTGGTAGGGGGGTACCTGCAGTACTTC.

The V gene is TRBV15, the J gene TRBJ1-2; 8 nucleotides line up with TRBD1. Trimming took 1 base from V and 2 from J; bases not matched to a gene: 15. Germline CDR1 reads LNHNV; CDR2 reads YYDKDF (reference sequence). This CDR3 spans 19 amino acids. CDR3 amino acids: CATSRVWGQALGGNYGYTF. The DNA for the CDR3 is TGTGCCACCAGCAGAGTTTGGGGACAGGCTCTCGGGGGGAACTATGGCTACACCTTC.

The chain joins TRBV7-9 to TRBJ2-3, with D tentatively TRBD1 or TRBD2 (5 bases each). Deletions cut 3 bases from V and 3 bases from J, with 13 bases between. Germline values: CDR1 SEHNR, CDR2 FQNEAQ (reference sequence). The CDR3 sequence is 15 residues long. CDR3 protein: CASSFRDPQTDTQYF. CDR3 nucleotides: TGTGCCAGCAGCTTTAGGGACCCCCAAACAGATACGCAGTATTTT.

This clone was counted once. The chain couples TRBV5-1 to TRBJ1-3, with 10 bases fitting TRBD1. The germline V gene encodes CDR1 SGHRS and CDR2 YFSETQ. The CDR3 has 14 amino acids. The V and J ends lost 3 bases and 8 bases, in that order; junction bases with no gene match: 5. As DNA, the CDR3 is TGCGCCAGCAGCTGGACAGGGGGTGAGGACACCATATATTTT. It translates to CASSWTGGEDTIYF.

This sequence joins TRBV7-2 and TRBJ1-2; D may be TRBD1 (5 bases). From germline, CDR1 is SGHTA and CDR2 FQGNSA. The CDR3 is 14 residues long. Trimming pared 2 bases from V and 4 bases from J, leaving 11 bases between. CDR3 sequence: CASSLRGRLYGYTF. CDR3 nucleotide sequence: TGTGCCAGCAGCTTAAGGGGACGGCTCTATGGCTACACCTTC.

The chain carries TRBV2 and TRBJ2-7; D might be TRBD1 (6 bases). This CDR3 comprises 16 residues. V was cut by 1 base and J by 3 bases, with 16 bases left in between. Germline V lookup: CDR1 SNHLY, CDR2 FYNNEI. The CDR3 coding sequence is TGTGCCAGCAGTGAAGGACAGGCCGTGTCCCTCTACGAGCAGTACTTC. This codes for CASSEGQAVSLYEQYF. Full variable domain (outside the CDR3, taken from reference TRBV2 and TRBJ2-7): EPEVTQTPSHQVTQMGQEVILRCVPISNHLYFYWYRQILGQKVEFLVSFYNNEISEKSEIFDDQFSVERPDGSNFTLKIRSTKLEDSAMYFCASSEGQAVSLYEQYFGPGTRLTVT.

The rearrangement links TRBV2 to TRBJ2-7, with 9 bases lining up with TRBD2. Trimming cost V 6 bases and J 1 base; bases outside gene matches: 7. The germline CDR1 and CDR2 sequences are SNHLY and FYNNEI. CDR3 size: 15 residues. The DNA of the CDR3 is TGTGCCAGCAGCGTTAGCGGGGGCCCATCCTACGAGCAGTACTTC. Residues: CASSVSGGPSYEQYF.

The V gene is TRBV27, the J gene TRBJ1-2; the D gene is possibly TRBD1 (6 bases). The CDR3 sequence is 15 residues long. The ends were cut back, 5 bases at V and 2 bases at J, with 15 bases in the middle. Per the germline V gene, CDR1 is MNHEY and CDR2 is SMNVEV (reference sequence). The CDR3 loop reads CASSTLWGANYGYTF. The CDR3, as DNA: TGTGCCAGCAGTACCCTGTGGGGGGCCAACTATGGCTACACCTTC.

The chain recombines TRBV27 with TRBJ2-1; TRBD1 is a possible D gene (6 bases). The germline V gene has CDR1 MNHEY and CDR2 SMNVEV (reference sequence). Trimming took off 6 bases at V and 11 bases at J, with 17 bases between the two ends. This CDR3 region has 13 residues. CDR3 amino acids: CASSPYPGQKQFF. Here the CDR3 DNA reads TGTGCCAGCAGCCCTTATCCGGGACAAAAGCAGTTCTTC.

This clone has a handful of counts. The rearrangement joins TRBV18 to TRBJ1-2; 7 nucleotides agree with TRBD1. Germline CDR1 KGHSH, CDR2 LQKENI. V lost 5 bases, J lost 8 bases, and 8 bases stayed unmatched. The CDR3 covers 13 residues. This CDR3 is CASSTRQGDGYTF. CDR3 nucleotides: TGTGCCAGCTCAACACGACAGGGAGACGGCTACACCTTC.

The chain is built from TRBV21-1 and TRBJ2-1; the table's D call TRBD2 went unverified against the DNA. TRBV21-1 is a documented pseudogene. CDR3 size: 17 residues. The CDR3 bases are TGTGCCAGCAGCAAGGGGACTAGCGGACGACGTCCTCGTGAGCAGTTCTTC. Its translation is CASSKGTSGRRPREQFF.

The genes are TRBV27 and TRBJ1-1; weak D call: TRBD1 (5 bases). The CDR3 extends over 13 amino acids. Germline-derived CDR1 and CDR2 are MNHEY and SMNVEV (reference sequence). V was shortened by 6 bases and J by 2 bases, with 10 bases between the two germline ends. CDR3 sequence (DNA): TGTGCCAGCAGCCGACGGACAAACACTGAAGCTTTCTTT. Amino acids: CASSRRTNTEAFF.